The rows below give T cell receptor beta chains drawn from one sample of a study of cytomegalovirus exposure and HLA in healthy donors. Method: immunoSEQ multiplex PCR; TCRdb's copy keeps in-frame clones and lacks some. The sample contains roughly 140,000 clones, 70% to 90% of which appear only once. Sequenced: PBMCs. These receptors were collected from a woman between 18 and 30 years old in good health and CMV-seropositive. CDR3s include the opening cysteine and the closing phenylalanine or tryptophan. The order of the fields is V gene, J gene, CDR3 protein.

V gene: TRBV6-1; J gene: TRBJ2-5; CDR3 protein: CASSEAGSGTETQYF
V gene: TRBV7-2; J gene: TRBJ2-7; CDR3 protein: CASSLRWWEGHEQYF
V gene: TRBV19; J gene: TRBJ2-7; CDR3 protein: CASKTGGSYEQYF
V gene: TRBV6-5; J gene: TRBJ2-1; CDR3 protein: CASSSTDLRQFF
V gene: TRBV18; J gene: TRBJ2-1; CDR3 protein: CASSLSGLAEGAEQFF
V gene: TRBV27; J gene: TRBJ2-3; CDR3 protein: CASSLGAASETDTQYF
V gene: TRBV29-1; J gene: TRBJ2-1; CDR3 protein: CSSAGGSSYNEQFF
V gene: TRBV7-2; J gene: TRBJ2-1; CDR3 protein: CASSLARASYAYNEQFF
V gene: TRBV2; J gene: TRBJ1-1; CDR3 protein: CASRGQGFTEAFF
V gene: TRBV2; J gene: TRBJ2-4; CDR3 protein: CASKELVGHKNIQYF